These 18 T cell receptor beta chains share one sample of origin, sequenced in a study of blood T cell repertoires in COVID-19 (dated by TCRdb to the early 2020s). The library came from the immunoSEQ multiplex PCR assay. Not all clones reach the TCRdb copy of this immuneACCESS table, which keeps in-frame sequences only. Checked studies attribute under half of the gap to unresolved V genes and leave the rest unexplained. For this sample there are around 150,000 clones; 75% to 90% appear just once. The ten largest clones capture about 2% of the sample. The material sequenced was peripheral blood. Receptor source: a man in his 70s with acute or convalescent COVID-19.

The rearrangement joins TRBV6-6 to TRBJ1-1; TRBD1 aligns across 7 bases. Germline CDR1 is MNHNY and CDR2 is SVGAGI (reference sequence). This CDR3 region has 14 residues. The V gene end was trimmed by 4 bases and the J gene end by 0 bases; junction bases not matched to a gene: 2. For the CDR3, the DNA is TGTGCCAGCAGTTCACAGGGGTTGAACACTGAAGCTTTCTTT. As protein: CASSSQGLNTEAFF.

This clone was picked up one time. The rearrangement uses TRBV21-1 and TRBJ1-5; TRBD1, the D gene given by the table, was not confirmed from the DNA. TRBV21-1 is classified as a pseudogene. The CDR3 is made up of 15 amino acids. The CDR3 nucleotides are TGTGCCAGCAGCCCCCAAACAGGGCGGACTCAGCCCCAGCATTTT. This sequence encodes CASSPQTGRTQPQHF.

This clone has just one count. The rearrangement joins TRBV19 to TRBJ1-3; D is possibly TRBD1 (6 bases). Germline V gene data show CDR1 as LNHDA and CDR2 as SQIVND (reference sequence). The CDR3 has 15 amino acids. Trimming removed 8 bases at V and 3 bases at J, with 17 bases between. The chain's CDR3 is CASRKGTGYGNTIYF. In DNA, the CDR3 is TGTGCCAGTCGGAAGGGAACAGGGTATGGAAACACCATATATTTT.

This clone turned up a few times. The CDR3 is CAISELAGGINEQFF. The CDR3, as DNA: TGTGCCATCAGTGAGCTAGCGGGAGGTATAAATGAGCAGTTCTTC. This chain connects TRBV10-3 to TRBJ2-1; TRBD2 aligns across 11 bases. Looked up from germline, CDR1 is ENHRY and CDR2 is SYGVKD. CDR3 length: 15 amino acids. Trimming took 2 bases from V and 7 from J; bases not matched to a gene: 4.

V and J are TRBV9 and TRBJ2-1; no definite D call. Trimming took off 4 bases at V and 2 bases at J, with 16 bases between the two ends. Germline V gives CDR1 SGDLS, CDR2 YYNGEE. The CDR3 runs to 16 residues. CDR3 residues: CASSPQSLGPYNEQFF. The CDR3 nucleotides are TGTGCCAGCAGCCCCCAATCCCTTGGGCCCTACAATGAGCAGTTCTTC.

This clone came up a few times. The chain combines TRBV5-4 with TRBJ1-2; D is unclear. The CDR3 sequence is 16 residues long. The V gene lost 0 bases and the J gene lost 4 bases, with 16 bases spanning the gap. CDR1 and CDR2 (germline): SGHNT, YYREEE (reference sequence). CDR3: CASSLDRGSEAYGYTF. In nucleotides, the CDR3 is TGTGCCAGCAGCTTGGATCGTGGCAGCGAAGCCTATGGCTACACCTTC.

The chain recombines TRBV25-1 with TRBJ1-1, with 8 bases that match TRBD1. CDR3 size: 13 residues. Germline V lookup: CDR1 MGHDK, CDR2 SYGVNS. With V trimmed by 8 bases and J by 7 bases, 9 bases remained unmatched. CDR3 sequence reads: CASSAGGKDEAFF. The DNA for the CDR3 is TGTGCCAGCTCAGCAGGGGGCAAGGATGAAGCTTTCTTT.

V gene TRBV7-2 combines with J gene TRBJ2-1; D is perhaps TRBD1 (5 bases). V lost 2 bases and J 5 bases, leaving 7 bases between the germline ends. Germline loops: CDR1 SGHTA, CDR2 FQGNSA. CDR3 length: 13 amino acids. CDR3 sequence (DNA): TGTGCCAGCAGCTTATCCAGGGACAATGAGCAGTTCTTC. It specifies CASSLSRDNEQFF.

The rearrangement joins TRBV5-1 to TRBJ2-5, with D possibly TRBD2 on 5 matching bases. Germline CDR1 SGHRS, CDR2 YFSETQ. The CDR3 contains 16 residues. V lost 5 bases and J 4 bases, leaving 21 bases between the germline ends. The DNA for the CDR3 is TGCGCCAGCAGAGGGCAAGCGGACTTATGGGGAGAGACCCAGTACTTC. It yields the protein CASRGQADLWGETQYF.

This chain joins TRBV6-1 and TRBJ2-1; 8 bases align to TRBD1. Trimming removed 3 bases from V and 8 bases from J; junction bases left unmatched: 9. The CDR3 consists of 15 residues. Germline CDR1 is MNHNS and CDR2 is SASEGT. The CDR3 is CASSDRGQMADEQFF. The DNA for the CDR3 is TGTGCCAGCAGTGACAGGGGGCAGATGGCCGATGAGCAGTTCTTC.

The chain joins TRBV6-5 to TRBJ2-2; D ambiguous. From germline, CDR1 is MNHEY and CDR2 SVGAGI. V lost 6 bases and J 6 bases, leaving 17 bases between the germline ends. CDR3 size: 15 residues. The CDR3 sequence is CASRTRVSPPGELFF. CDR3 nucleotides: TGTGCCAGCAGGACCCGGGTCTCTCCACCCGGGGAGCTGTTTTTT.

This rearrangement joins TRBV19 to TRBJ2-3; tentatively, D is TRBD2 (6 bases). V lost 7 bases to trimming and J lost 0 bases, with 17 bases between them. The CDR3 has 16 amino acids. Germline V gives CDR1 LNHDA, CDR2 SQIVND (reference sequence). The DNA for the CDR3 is TGTGCCAGTACCATAGGAGGGGCGGGGAGCACAGATACGCAGTATTTT. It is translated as CASTIGGAGSTDTQYF.

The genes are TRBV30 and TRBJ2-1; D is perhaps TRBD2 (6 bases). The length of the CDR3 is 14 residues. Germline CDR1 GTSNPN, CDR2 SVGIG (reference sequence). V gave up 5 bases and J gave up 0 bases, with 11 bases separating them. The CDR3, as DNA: TGTGCCTGGGCGGGACTCAGCTCCTACAATGAGCAGTTCTTC. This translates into CAWAGLSSYNEQFF.

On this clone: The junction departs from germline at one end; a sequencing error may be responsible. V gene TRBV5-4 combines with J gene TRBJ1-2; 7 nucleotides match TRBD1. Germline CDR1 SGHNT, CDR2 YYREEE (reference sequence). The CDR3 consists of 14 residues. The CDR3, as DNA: TGTGCCAGCAGCTCGGGACAGCAGAACTTTGGCTACACCTTC. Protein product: CASSSGQQNFGYTF.

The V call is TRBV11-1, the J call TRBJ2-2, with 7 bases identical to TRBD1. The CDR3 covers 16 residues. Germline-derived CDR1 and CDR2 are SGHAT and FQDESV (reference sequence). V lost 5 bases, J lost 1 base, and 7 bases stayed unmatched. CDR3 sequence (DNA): TGTGCCAGCAGCCAGAGACAGGGTGTGAACACCGGGGAGCTGTTTTTT. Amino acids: CASSQRQGVNTGELFF.

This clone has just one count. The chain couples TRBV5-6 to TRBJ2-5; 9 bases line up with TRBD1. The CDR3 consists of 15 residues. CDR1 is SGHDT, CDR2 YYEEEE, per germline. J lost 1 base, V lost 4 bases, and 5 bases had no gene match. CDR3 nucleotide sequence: TGTGCCAGCAGCCCAGGGACAGGGTCCCAAGAGACCCAGTACTTC. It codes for CASSPGTGSQETQYF.

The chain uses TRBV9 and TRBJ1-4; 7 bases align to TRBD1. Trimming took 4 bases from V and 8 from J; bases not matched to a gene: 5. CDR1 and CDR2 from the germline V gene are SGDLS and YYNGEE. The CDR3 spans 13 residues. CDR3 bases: TGTGCCAGCAGCCCCGGACAGGCCGAAAAACTGTTTTTT. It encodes CASSPGQAEKLFF.

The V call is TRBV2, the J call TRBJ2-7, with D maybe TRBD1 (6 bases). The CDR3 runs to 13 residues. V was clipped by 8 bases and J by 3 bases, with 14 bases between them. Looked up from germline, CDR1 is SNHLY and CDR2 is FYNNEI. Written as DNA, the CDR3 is TGTGCCAGCTCTCGACAGGATGACTACGAGCAGTACTTC. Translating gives CASSRQDDYEQYF.